The 22 T cell receptor beta chains given below trace back to one sample, sequenced in a study of cytomegalovirus exposure and HLA in healthy donors. The PCR ran on 60 Vbeta and 13 Jbeta primers. Profiling relied on immunoSEQ multiplex PCR, and the TCRdb table lists in-frame clones only, not all of them. The top ten clones hold around 1.3% of a sample with roughly 100,000 clones, less than 80% of them seen once. The sample taken for sequencing was PBMCs. The receptors derive from a young man in good health and CMV-seronegative.

The DNA of the CDR3 is TGTGCCAGCAGCTTAGGAGGGTACGGCAGAAGCACCTACGAGCAGTACTTC. Its translation is CASSLGGYGRSTYEQYF. The chain joins TRBV11-2 to TRBJ2-7, with D possibly TRBD2 on 5 matching bases. The CDR3 is 17 residues long. The V end was cut by 1 base, the J end by 2 bases, with 18 bases between. Germline CDR1 SGHAT, CDR2 FQNNGV.

The V call is TRBV10-2, the J call TRBJ1-1, with TRBD1 as a possible D gene (6 bases). CDR1 is WSHSY, CDR2 SAAADI, per germline. The CDR3 runs 13 residues. Trimming cost V 10 bases and J 5 bases, with 17 bases left between them. This CDR3 reads CATAHRAGTEAFF. CDR3 sequence (DNA): TGCGCCACCGCGCACAGGGCTGGAACTGAAGCTTTCTTT.

The chain uses TRBV11-2 and TRBJ2-1; 11 bases align to TRBD2. The CDR3 is 17 amino acids. Germline CDR1 reads SGHAT; CDR2 reads FQNNGV. J gave up 0 bases and V 5 bases, and 6 bases lay outside the gene matches. The CDR3 DNA reads as TGTGCCAGCAGCCTAGCGGGGGGCCGGAGCTCCTACAATGAGCAGTTCTTC. It yields the protein CASSLAGGRSSYNEQFF.

V is TRBV28 and J is TRBJ2-7; TRBD2 agrees at 10 bases. V shed 2 bases and J 6 bases; nucleotides not matched to a gene: 7. CDR1 and CDR2 (germline): MDHEN, SYDVKM. This CDR3 contains 15 residues. DNA for the CDR3: TGTGCCAGCAGTTTACGGCTAGCGGGAGTAGGCGAGCAGTACTTC. It encodes CASSLRLAGVGEQYF.

The chain is built from TRBV10-1 and TRBJ1-5; tentatively, D is TRBD1 (5 bases). V lost 2 bases, J lost 0 bases, and 17 bases lay in between. The CDR3 extends over 18 amino acids. In germline, CDR1 is WNHNN, CDR2 SYGVQD (reference sequence). The CDR3 sequence is CASSEVAGLPPSNQPQHF. Written as DNA, the CDR3 is TGCGCCAGCAGTGAGGTGGCAGGGTTACCTCCTAGCAATCAGCCCCAGCATTTT.

This chain uses TRBV30 with TRBJ2-2, with 13 bases matching TRBD2. The CDR3 covers 18 residues. Germline-derived CDR1 and CDR2 are GTSNPN and SVGIG (reference sequence). The ends lost 4 bases at V and 3 bases at J; junction bases unmatched: 11. The CDR3 DNA follows: TGTGCCTGGACCGATCCGACTAGCGGGAGGCCCGACACCGGGGAGCTGTTTTTT. As protein: CAWTDPTSGRPDTGELFF. Using reference TRBV30 and TRBJ2-2 for the parts outside the CDR3, the full variable domain is SQTIHQWPATLVQPVGSPLSLECTVEGTSNPNLYWYRQAAGRGLQLLFYSVGIGQISSEVPQNLSASRPQDRQFILSSKKLLLSDSGFYLCAWTDPTSGRPDTGELFFGEGSRLTVL.

This clone has just a few counts. The J gene is TRBJ2-3, the V gene TRBV9, with TRBD2 matching 9 bases. V lost 4 bases and J lost 0; bases outside the gene matches: 9. The length of the CDR3 is 17 residues. Per germline, CDR1 SGDLS and CDR2 YYNGEE. The CDR3 loop reads CASSSRAGGLSTDTQYF. CDR3 coding DNA: TGTGCCAGCAGCTCACGAGCGGGGGGACTCAGCACAGATACGCAGTATTTT.

The V gene is TRBV9, the J gene TRBJ2-1; tentative D call: TRBD1 (6 bases). Germline values: CDR1 SGDLS, CDR2 YYNGEE. This CDR3 contains 15 residues. V was clipped by 0 bases and J by 6 bases, with 13 bases between them. The chain's CDR3 is CASSVEGVPANEQFF. The CDR3 coding sequence is TGTGCCAGCAGCGTAGAGGGGGTTCCCGCCAATGAGCAGTTCTTC.

In its sample, this clone was seen a few times. The V and J genes are TRBV9 and TRBJ2-7, with TRBD1 matching 9 bases. In germline, CDR1 is SGDLS, CDR2 YYNGEE. Trimming removed 4 bases from V and 3 bases from J; junction bases left unmatched: 5. The CDR3 contains 14 residues. The CDR3 nucleotides are TGTGCCAGCAGCCCACGACAGGGGGTCTACGAGCAGTACTTC. It codes for CASSPRQGVYEQYF.

The V and J genes are TRBV7-9 and TRBJ2-2; 7 bases are a match to TRBD1. V trimming: 3 bases; J trimming: 3 bases; junction bases outside the gene matches: 4. This CDR3 region has 15 residues. Germline lookup yields CDR1 SEHNR and CDR2 FQNEAQ (reference sequence). CDR3 region: CASSFTGVDTGELFF. The CDR3 DNA is TGTGCCAGCAGCTTTACAGGGGTCGACACCGGGGAGCTGTTTTTT.

The chain carries TRBV6-1 and TRBJ2-3, with 8 bases lining up with TRBD2. V dropped 4 bases and J dropped 0; count of bases not matched to a gene: 6. The V gene's germline CDR1 is MNHNS and CDR2 SASEGT. This CDR3 spans 16 amino acids. The CDR3 coding sequence is TGTGCCAGCAGTGCCTTTAGCGGGACTAGCACAGATACGCAGTATTTT. It is translated as CASSAFSGTSTDTQYF.

This sequence joins TRBV6-5 and TRBJ2-2, with D possibly matching TRBD2 (6 bases). V lost 0 bases and J lost 4, with 12 bases in between. Germline CDR1 MNHEY, CDR2 SVGAGI. This CDR3 is 16 amino acids long. CDR3 protein: CASSYSSFGGTGELFF. The DNA for the CDR3 is TGTGCCAGCAGTTACTCGTCTTTCGGGGGCACCGGGGAGCTGTTTTTT.

The rearrangement links TRBV7-9 to TRBJ2-1; 7 positions agree with TRBD1. In germline, CDR1 is SEHNR, CDR2 FQNEAQ (reference sequence). This CDR3 has 16 residues. V dropped 1 base and J dropped 0; count of bases not matched to a gene: 3. Here the CDR3 reads CASSLGQGSSYNEQFF. CDR3 DNA sequence: TGTGCCAGCAGCTTAGGACAGGGTAGCTCCTACAATGAGCAGTTCTTC. Using reference TRBV7-9 and TRBJ2-1 for the parts outside the CDR3, the full variable domain is DTGVSQNPRHKITKRGQNVTFRCDPISEHNRLYWYRQTLGQGPEFLTYFQNEAQLEKSRLLSDRFSAERPKGSFSTLEIQRTEQGDSAMYLCASSLGQGSSYNEQFFGPGTRLTVL.

V and J are TRBV29-1 and TRBJ1-1, with TRBD1 matching 9 bases. The CDR3 spans 15 residues. CDR1 SQVTM and CDR2 ANQGSEA come from the germline V gene. V lost 5 bases and J lost 11; bases outside the gene matches: 18. The CDR3 loop reads CSVRTTGDRESPAFF. The CDR3 DNA sequence: TGCAGCGTTAGAACTACTGGGGACAGGGAATCGCCGGCTTTCTTT.

This chain joins TRBV7-9 and TRBJ2-2; D ambiguous. This CDR3 contains 13 residues. Germline CDR1 and CDR2: SEHNR and FQNEAQ (reference sequence). V was shortened by 3 bases and J by 7 bases, with 9 bases between the two germline ends. The CDR3 sequence is CASSFRANGELFF. DNA of the CDR3: TGTGCCAGCAGCTTTCGCGCAAACGGGGAGCTGTTTTTT. The full variable domain, rest sourced from reference TRBV7-9 and TRBJ2-2, is DTGVSQNPRHKITKRGQNVTFRCDPISEHNRLYWYRQTLGQGPEFLTYFQNEAQLEKSRLLSDRFSAERPKGSFSTLEIQRTEQGDSAMYLCASSFRANGELFFGEGSRLTVL.

V usage is TRBV27 and J usage is TRBJ1-2, with a tentative D call TRBD1 (5 bases). Deletions cut 3 bases from V and 4 bases from J, with 12 bases between. The V gene's germline CDR1 is MNHEY and CDR2 SMNVEV (reference sequence). CDR3 length equals 14 residues. CDR3 in DNA: TGTGCCAGCAGTTTCAGGGACTCTAGCTATGGCTACACCTTC. Its protein is CASSFRDSSYGYTF.

Here the CDR3 reads CASSLQGYEQYF. CDR3 bases: TGTGCCAGCAGTCTGCAGGGATACGAGCAGTACTTC. The V gene is TRBV27, the J gene TRBJ2-7; a possible D gene is TRBD1 (5 bases). Looked up from germline, CDR1 is MNHEY and CDR2 is SMNVEV (reference sequence). The CDR3 runs 12 residues. The V and J ends lost 5 bases and 4 bases respectively, with 9 bases between them.

This clone was observed a handful of times. V and J are TRBV14 and TRBJ1-2, with a weak D call TRBD1 (5 bases). The CDR3 covers 18 residues. The V and J ends lost 3 bases and 3 bases respectively, with 23 bases between them. From germline, CDR1 is SGHDN and CDR2 FVKESK. CDR3 sequence: CASSHTRVWGEYDYGYTF. The CDR3 DNA reads TGTGCCAGCAGCCACACACGGGTCTGGGGGGAGTATGACTATGGCTACACCTTC.

This clone was counted between two and nine times. The rearrangement links TRBV28 to TRBJ2-7, with TRBD2 identical over 16 bases. The germline V gene has CDR1 MDHEN and CDR2 SYDVKM. The trim removed 2 bases at V and 7 bases at J, leaving 11 bases unmatched. CDR3 length equals 18 residues. The DNA of the CDR3 is TGTGCCAGCAGTTTAGGGGGGGGACTAGCGGGAGGGTTTGGGGAGCAGTACTTC. This codes for CASSLGGGLAGGFGEQYF.

This clone came up a few times. The J gene is TRBJ2-5, the V gene TRBV5-6; 7 nucleotides align to TRBD1. After removal of 4 bases from V and 0 bases from J, the junction contained 3 bases not matched to a gene. This CDR3 is built from 14 residues. The germline V gene has CDR1 SGHDT and CDR2 YYEEEE. CDR3 residues: CASSLDRYQETQYF. The CDR3 DNA is TGTGCCAGCAGCCTGGACAGGTACCAAGAGACCCAGTACTTC.

The chain has TRBV5-1 and TRBJ2-7, with TRBD2 matching over 7 bases. The germline gives CDR1 SGHRS, CDR2 YFSETQ. The CDR3 totals 16 residues. Germline trimming cut 0 bases from V and 0 bases from J; bases unmatched to any gene: 6. CDR3 nucleotides: TGCGCCAGCAGCTTGGCGGGGGGTTCCTACTCCTACGAGCAGTACTTC. This sequence encodes CASSLAGGSYSYEQYF.

V is TRBV4-1 and J is TRBJ1-1, with a possible D match to TRBD1 (5 bases). This CDR3 is built from 15 residues. Trimming removed 1 base at V and 3 bases at J, with 12 bases between. Germline CDR1 and CDR2: MGHRA and YSYEKL. CDR3 amino acids: CASSQGAGRYTEAFF. CDR3 bases: TGCGCCAGCAGCCAAGGCGCAGGGCGGTACACTGAAGCTTTCTTT.